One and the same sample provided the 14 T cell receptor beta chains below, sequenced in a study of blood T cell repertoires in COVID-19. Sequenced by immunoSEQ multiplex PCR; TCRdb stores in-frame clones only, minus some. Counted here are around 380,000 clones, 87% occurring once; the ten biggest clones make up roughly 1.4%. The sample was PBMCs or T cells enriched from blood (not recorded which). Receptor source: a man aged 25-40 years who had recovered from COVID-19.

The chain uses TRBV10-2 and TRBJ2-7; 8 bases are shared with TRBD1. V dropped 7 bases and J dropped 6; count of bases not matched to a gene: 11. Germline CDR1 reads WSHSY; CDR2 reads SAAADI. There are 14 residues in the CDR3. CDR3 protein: CASTARTGLGEQYF. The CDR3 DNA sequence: TGCGCCAGCACCGCCCGGACAGGGTTAGGCGAGCAGTACTTC.

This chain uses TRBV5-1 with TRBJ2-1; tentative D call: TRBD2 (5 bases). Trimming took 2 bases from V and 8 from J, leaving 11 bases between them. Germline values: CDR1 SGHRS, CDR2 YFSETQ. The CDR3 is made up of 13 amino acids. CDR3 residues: CASSLRTSDEQFF. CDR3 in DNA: TGCGCCAGCAGCTTACGTACTAGTGATGAGCAGTTCTTC.

CDR3 sequence reads: CSVEVGGGIGELFF. The CDR3 DNA reads TGCAGCGTTGAAGTGGGCGGGGGCATCGGGGAGCTGTTTTTT. This chain connects TRBV29-1 to TRBJ2-2, with D perhaps TRBD2 (7 bases). Trimming took 1 base from V and 7 from J, leaving 13 bases between them. CDR1 and CDR2 from the germline V gene are SQVTM and ANQGSEA. This CDR3 has 14 amino acids.

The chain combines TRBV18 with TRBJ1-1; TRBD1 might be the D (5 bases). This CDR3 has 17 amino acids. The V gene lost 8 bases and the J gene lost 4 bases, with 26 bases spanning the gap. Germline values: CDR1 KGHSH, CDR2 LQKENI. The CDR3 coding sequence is TGTGCCAGCCTTCAAAGGGGTGTGGAGGGCGGGAGCACTGAAGCTTTCTTT. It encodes CASLQRGVEGGSTEAFF.

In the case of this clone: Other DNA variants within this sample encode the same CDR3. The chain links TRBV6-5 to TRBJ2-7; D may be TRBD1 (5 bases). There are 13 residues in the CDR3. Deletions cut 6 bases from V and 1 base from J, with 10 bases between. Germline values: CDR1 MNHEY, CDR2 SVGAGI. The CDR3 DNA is TGTGCCAGCAGCTACAGGAGTTCCTACGAGCAGTACTTC. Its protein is CASSYRSSYEQYF.

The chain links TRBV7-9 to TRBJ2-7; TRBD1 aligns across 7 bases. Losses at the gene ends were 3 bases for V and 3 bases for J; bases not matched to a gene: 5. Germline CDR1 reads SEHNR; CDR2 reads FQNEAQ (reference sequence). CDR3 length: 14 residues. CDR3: CASSFADRDYEQYF. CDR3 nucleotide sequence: TGTGCCAGCAGCTTCGCTGACAGGGACTACGAGCAGTACTTC.

In nucleotides, the CDR3 is TGTGCCAGCAACCCGAAAGACAGGGGGCAGAACTATGGCTACACCTTC. This codes for CASNPKDRGQNYGYTF. The chain recombines TRBV4-2 with TRBJ1-2; 10 nucleotides agree with TRBD1. Germline V lookup: CDR1 LGHNA, CDR2 YNFKEQ. The V gene end was trimmed by 7 bases and the J gene end by 2 bases; junction bases not matched to a gene: 10. The CDR3 is 16 residues long.

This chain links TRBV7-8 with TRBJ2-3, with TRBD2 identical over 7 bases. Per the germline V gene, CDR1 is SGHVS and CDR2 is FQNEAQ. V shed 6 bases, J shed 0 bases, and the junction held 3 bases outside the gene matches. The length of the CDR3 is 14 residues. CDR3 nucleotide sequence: TGTGCCAGCAGGCGGGGGTCTAGCACAGATACGCAGTATTTT. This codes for CASRRGSSTDTQYF.

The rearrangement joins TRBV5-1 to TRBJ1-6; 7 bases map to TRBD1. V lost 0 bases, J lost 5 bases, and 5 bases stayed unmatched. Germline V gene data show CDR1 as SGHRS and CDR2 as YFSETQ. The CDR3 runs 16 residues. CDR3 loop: CASSLVPGGNNSPLHF. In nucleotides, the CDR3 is TGCGCCAGCAGCTTGGTCCCAGGGGGGAATAATTCACCCCTCCACTTT.

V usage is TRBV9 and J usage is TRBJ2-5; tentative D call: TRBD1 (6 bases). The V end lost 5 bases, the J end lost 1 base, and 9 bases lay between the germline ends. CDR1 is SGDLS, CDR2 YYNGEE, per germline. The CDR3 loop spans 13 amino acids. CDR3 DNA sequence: TGTGCCAGCAGTACAGGGATCCAAGAGACCCAGTACTTC. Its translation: CASSTGIQETQYF.

Here the CDR3 reads CATSGSPVDTQYF. DNA for the CDR3: TGTGCCACCAGTGGCTCCCCGGTGGATACGCAGTATTTT. The chain employs TRBV24-1 and TRBJ2-3, with D unresolved. V was shortened by 5 bases and J by 6 bases, with 11 bases between the two germline ends. The CDR3 loop spans 13 amino acids. Germline V gene lookup returns CDR1 KGHDR and CDR2 SFDVKD.

The CDR3, as DNA: TGCGCCAGCAGCCAAGATTTAGACTACCCTTGGGAGCAGTACTTC. Translation: CASSQDLDYPWEQYF. V gene TRBV4-1 combines with J gene TRBJ2-7; weak D call: TRBD2 (5 bases). CDR3 length: 15 residues. The germline V gene has CDR1 MGHRA and CDR2 YSYEKL. V lost 0 bases and J lost 7, with 16 bases in between.

CDR3 sequence: CASSPTGGEQPQHF. In DNA form, the CDR3 reads TGTGCCAGCAGCCCCACAGGGGGGGAACAGCCCCAGCATTTT. The rearrangement uses TRBV7-2 and TRBJ1-5, with 8 bases fitting TRBD1. The V and J ends lost 5 bases and 7 bases, in that order; junction bases with no gene match: 7. The germline CDR1 and CDR2 sequences are SGHTA and FQGNSA. There are 14 residues in the CDR3.

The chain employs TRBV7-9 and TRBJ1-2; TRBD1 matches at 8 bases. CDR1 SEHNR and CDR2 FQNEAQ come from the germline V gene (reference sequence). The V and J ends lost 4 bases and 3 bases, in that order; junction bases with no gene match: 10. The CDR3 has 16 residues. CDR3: CASSSARSGGDYGYTF. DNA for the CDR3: TGTGCCAGCAGCTCTGCTCGATCAGGGGGCGACTATGGCTACACCTTC.